This TCR beta chain emerged from a study of T-cell memory formation after mild COVID-19. In its sample, this clonotype was seen a few times. Its antigen is unidentified. Per germline, CDR1 GTSNPN and CDR2 SVGIG (reference sequence). V was pared by 3 bases and J by 4 bases, with 7 bases between. There are 12 residues in the CDR3. One entry per CDR3 protein results from TCRdb running MiXCR on the 5' RACE reads. The sample has roughly 400,000 distinct CDR3 sequences; approximately 24% are singletons. Study-level results: Researchers could not confirm that second-wave clones peaking on day 37 targeted SARS-CoV-2. There was a balanced CD4/CD8 profile in clones contracting day 15 to 85, and later expanders leaned CD4+.

The sequence came from an adult woman who had mild COVID-19 (a few samples of this study predate the infection). Cell type and time point are not known. V is TRBV30 and J is TRBJ1-3; D not certain. Sequencing was done on a sample of PBMCs or a T cell subset sorted from them (not recorded which). The CDR3 protein is CAWSLQGNTIYF. CDR3 in DNA: TGTGCCTGGAGCCTCCAGGGAAACACCATATATTTT.